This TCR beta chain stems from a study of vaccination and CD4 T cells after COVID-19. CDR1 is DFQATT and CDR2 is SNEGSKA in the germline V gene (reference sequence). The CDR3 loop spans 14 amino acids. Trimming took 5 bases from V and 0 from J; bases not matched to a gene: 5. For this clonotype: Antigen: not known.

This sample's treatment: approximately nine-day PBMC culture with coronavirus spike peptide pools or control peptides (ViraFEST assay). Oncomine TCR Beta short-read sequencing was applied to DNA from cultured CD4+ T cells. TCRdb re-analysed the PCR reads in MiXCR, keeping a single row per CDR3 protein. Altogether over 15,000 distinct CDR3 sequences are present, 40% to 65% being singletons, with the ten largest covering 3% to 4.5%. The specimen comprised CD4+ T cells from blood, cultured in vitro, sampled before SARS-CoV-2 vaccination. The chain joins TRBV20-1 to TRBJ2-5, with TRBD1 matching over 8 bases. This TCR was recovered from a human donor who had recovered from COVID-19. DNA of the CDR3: TGCAGTGCTGAGGGACAGGCCAACCAAGAGACCCAGTACTTC. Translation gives CSAEGQANQETQYF.